This is a list of T cell receptor beta chains from one sample in a study of control samples from healthy donors and cancer patients. Using immunoSEQ multiplex PCR, the repertoire was profiled, and TCRdb retains in-frame clones only, with some absent. Among 120,000 or so clones listed, roughly 90% were seen once. The sample was blood. These receptor sequences come from a man aged 45-65 years in good health. Both conserved end residues are part of each CDR3. A D gene is named only where the DNA matches it firmly. Rows give clone size only sometimes, using once, few, many, or a class for an expanded clone.

>15|TRBV5-1|TRBJ2-5|-|TRBD2
CASREQTSGGETQYF
TGCGCCAGCAGAGAGCAGACTAGCGGGGGTGAGACCCAGTACTTC
>12|TRBV19|TRBJ1-4|-|-
CASSEWGEKLFF
TGTGCCAGTAGCGAGTGGGGAGAAAAACTGTTTTTT
>15|TRBV9|TRBJ2-5|-|TRBD2
CASSVLGGAVETQYF
TGTGCCAGCAGCGTACTCGGGGGGGCCGTAGAGACCCAGTACTTC
>15|TRBV5-1|TRBJ2-7|-|-
CASSSPRAGGNEQYF
TGCGCCAGCAGCTCCCCCAGGGCAGGGGGGAACGAGCAGTACTTC
>11|TRBV25-1|TRBJ1-2|-|-
CASSASMGYTF
TGTGCCAGCAGTGCGTCTATGGGCTACACCTTC
>13|TRBV11-2|TRBJ1-2|-|-
CASSSGAVGGYTF
TGTGCCAGCAGCTCAGGGGCGGTTGGTGGCTACACCTTC
>14|TRBV4-3|TRBJ1-1|-|-
CASSQVGLGAEAFF
TGCGCCAGCAGCCAAGTTGGGTTAGGGGCTGAAGCTTTCTTT
>15|TRBV25-1|TRBJ1-2|-|TRBD1
CASSELTGESDGYTF
TGTGCCAGCAGTGAATTGACAGGGGAATCGGATGGCTACACCTTC
>13|TRBV18|TRBJ2-5|-|-
CASSPEGWETQYF
TGTGCCAGCTCACCGGAAGGGTGGGAGACCCAGTACTTC
>12|TRBV29-1|TRBJ2-5|-|TRBD1
CSVTGLSETQYF
TGCAGCGTGACAGGGTTGTCGGAGACCCAGTACTTC
>13|TRBV5-1|TRBJ1-5|-|-
CASSRDGDQPQHF
TGCGCCAGCAGCCGGGACGGAGATCAGCCCCAGCATTTT
>16|TRBV2|TRBJ1-6|once|TRBD1
CASSPTTEGAGSPLHF
TGTGCCAGCAGTCCGACCACTGAGGGGGCAGGTTCACCCCTCCACTTT
>12|TRBV7-9|TRBJ1-1|-|-
CASSLVTTEAFF
TGTGCCAGCAGCTTAGTCACGACTGAAGCTTTCTTT
>15|TRBV5-5|TRBJ1-2|once|-
CASTPTVSAPYGYTF
TGTGCCAGCACCCCTACAGTGTCGGCCCCATATGGCTACACCTTC
>13|TRBV5-6|TRBJ1-2|-|-
CASSLGALKGYTF
TGTGCCAGCAGCTTGGGGGCGCTAAAGGGCTACACCTTC
>14|TRBV9|TRBJ2-1|-|TRBD1
CASRSPGQGHEQFF
TGTGCCAGCAGGTCTCCTGGACAGGGCCATGAGCAGTTCTTC
>16|TRBV30|TRBJ2-2|-|TRBD1
CAWSASRTGNTGELFF
TGTGCCTGGAGTGCCTCAAGGACAGGGAACACCGGGGAGCTGTTTTTT
>16|TRBV6-6|TRBJ2-3|-|TRBD1
CASSYRQGDSTDTQYF
TGTGCCAGCAGCTATCGACAGGGGGACAGCACAGATACGCAGTATTTT